The 18 T cell receptor beta chains given below trace back to one sample, sequenced in a study of cytomegalovirus exposure and HLA in healthy donors. TCRdb's copy holds only in-frame clones and misses some; the assay was immunoSEQ multiplex PCR. The repertoire holds 150,000 to 200,000 clones, more than 75% seen once, with about 2.5% in the top ten. Sequences were obtained from PBMCs. These receptor sequences come from a man younger than 35 in good health and CMV-seropositive.

Written as DNA, the CDR3 is TGCGCCAGCAGCTTGGCCGGGACTCCCGGCGAGCAGTACTTC. It yields the protein CASSLAGTPGEQYF. The chain couples TRBV5-1 to TRBJ2-7, with a possible D match to TRBD2 (6 bases). V was pared by 0 bases and J by 6 bases, with 13 bases between. This CDR3 contains 14 residues. In germline, CDR1 is SGHRS, CDR2 YFSETQ.

V usage is TRBV7-8 and J usage is TRBJ2-1, with 7 bases that match TRBD2. The CDR3 totals 16 residues. Germline V gene lookup returns CDR1 SGHVS and CDR2 FQNEAQ. V gave up 6 bases and J gave up 0 bases; unmatched junction bases: 8. The DNA for the CDR3 is TGTGCCAGCAGTCCATACGGGGGGAGCTCCTACAATGAGCAGTTCTTC. Translated, it gives CASSPYGGSSYNEQFF. The full variable domain, with the rest looked up from reference TRBV7-8 and TRBJ2-1, is GAGVSQSPRYKVAKRGQDVALRCDPISGHVSLFWYQQALGQGPEFLTYFQNEAQLDKSGLPSDRFFAERPEGSVSTLKIQRTQQEDSAVYLCASSPYGGSSYNEQFFGPGTRLTVL.

This clone was picked up a small number of times. The CDR3: CASTLNSGSWGNEQFF. The CDR3 DNA sequence: TGTGCCAGCACCCTAAACAGCGGGAGCTGGGGAAATGAGCAGTTCTTC. The rearrangement links TRBV7-9 to TRBJ2-1; the match to TRBD2 covers 8 bases. V trimming: 7 bases; J trimming: 7 bases; junction bases outside the gene matches: 15. The CDR3 is made up of 16 amino acids. The germline V gene has CDR1 SEHNR and CDR2 FQNEAQ (reference sequence). The complete variable domain, with remaining parts taken from reference TRBV7-9 and TRBJ2-1, reads DTGVSQNPRHKITKRGQNVTFRCDPISEHNRLYWYRQTLGQGPEFLTYFQNEAQLEKSRLLSDRFSAERPKGSFSTLEIQRTEQGDSAMYLCASTLNSGSWGNEQFFGPGTRLTVL.

Comment on this clone: One junction end disagrees with the germline gene, perhaps due to a read error. This chain links TRBV7-7 with TRBJ2-1; 8 positions match TRBD2. Germline loops: CDR1 SSHAT, CDR2 FNYEAQ (reference sequence). The CDR3 runs 13 residues. The CDR3 is CASSAGGHNEQFF. Written as DNA, the CDR3 is TGTGCTAGCAGCGCGGGGGGACACAATGAGCAGTTCTTC.

The chain employs TRBV6-1 and TRBJ2-7; 11 bases fit TRBD1. There are 16 residues in the CDR3. V trimming: 3 bases; J trimming: 2 bases; junction bases outside the gene matches: 6. Per the germline V gene, CDR1 is MNHNS and CDR2 is SASEGT. In DNA form, the CDR3 reads TGTGCCAGCAGTGACTTTTGGGACAGGGGGACCTACGAGCAGTACTTC. Its translation: CASSDFWDRGTYEQYF.

The chain has TRBV6-6 and TRBJ1-4; the match to TRBD1 covers 7 bases. Germline values: CDR1 MNHNY, CDR2 SVGAGI (reference sequence). The CDR3 loop spans 15 amino acids. After removal of 2 bases from V and 4 bases from J, the junction contained 4 bases not matched to a gene. The CDR3 here is CASSYGTANNEKLFF. CDR3 bases: TGTGCCAGCAGTTACGGGACAGCGAATAATGAAAAACTGTTTTTT.

Only one count was recorded for this clone. The chain joins TRBV27 to TRBJ2-2; 8 nucleotides agree with TRBD1. Losses at the gene ends were 6 bases for V and 6 bases for J; bases not matched to a gene: 12. The germline CDR1 and CDR2 sequences are MNHEY and SMNVEV (reference sequence). The CDR3 totals 16 residues. CDR3 loop: CASSGGWTGSPGELFF. The CDR3 DNA sequence: TGTGCCAGCAGCGGAGGTTGGACAGGGAGTCCCGGGGAGCTGTTTTTT.

This sequence joins TRBV6-5 and TRBJ2-3, with D tentatively TRBD2 (5 bases). The CDR3 spans 13 residues. Germline assignment: CDR1 MNHEY and CDR2 SVGAGI. The ends were cut back, 6 bases at V and 3 bases at J, with 10 bases in the middle. The CDR3, as DNA: TGTGCCAGCAGGAGAGAGGGAACAGATACGCAGTATTTT. Amino acid sequence: CASRREGTDTQYF.

The chain has TRBV7-2 and TRBJ2-7; 7 positions match TRBD1. The junction had 8 bases not matched to a gene; V was cut back by 6 bases and J by 6 bases. Germline CDR1 and CDR2: SGHTA and FQGNSA. The CDR3 extends over 13 amino acids. The CDR3 coding sequence is TGTGCCAGCAGGGACGACAGGGTTGTCGAGCAGTACTTC. It translates to CASRDDRVVEQYF.

The chain links TRBV28 to TRBJ2-7, with D perhaps matching TRBD1 (6 bases). The V end lost 4 bases, the J end lost 7 bases, and 17 bases lay between the germline ends. Germline CDR1 is MDHEN and CDR2 is SYDVKM. The CDR3 has 14 residues. CDR3 residues: CASSYITGWGEQYF. CDR3 in DNA: TGTGCCAGCAGTTATATTACAGGGTGGGGGGAGCAGTACTTC.

The chain employs TRBV4-1 and TRBJ2-3; 7 bases fit TRBD2. The CDR3 is 19 residues long. Germline CDR1 MGHRA, CDR2 YSYEKL. Losses at the gene ends were 2 bases for V and 5 bases for J; bases not matched to a gene: 19. Written as DNA, the CDR3 is TGCGCCAGCAGCCAAACAAACCTCAGGGTTGCGGGAGACGGAGATACGCAGTATTTT. Translation gives CASSQTNLRVAGDGDTQYF.

The chain links TRBV28 to TRBJ2-2, with TRBD2 matching 8 bases. The CDR3 has 14 residues. Losses at the gene ends were 8 bases for V and 6 bases for J; bases not matched to a gene: 8. Germline V gives CDR1 MDHEN, CDR2 SYDVKM. Here the CDR3 reads CASASGSMAGELFF. The CDR3 region has the DNA TGTGCCAGCGCCAGCGGGAGTATGGCCGGGGAGCTGTTTTTT.

The chain couples TRBV5-1 to TRBJ2-7; 9 nucleotides line up with TRBD2. The CDR3 runs 14 residues. Germline CDR1 reads SGHRS; CDR2 reads YFSETQ. The ends lost 4 bases at V and 3 bases at J; junction bases unmatched: 5. Here the CDR3 reads CASSPSGAIYEQYF. Written as DNA, the CDR3 is TGCGCCAGCAGCCCTAGCGGGGCGATCTACGAGCAGTACTTC.

This rearrangement joins TRBV9 to TRBJ2-5; 7 positions agree with TRBD1. Germline V gives CDR1 SGDLS, CDR2 YYNGEE. The CDR3 has 15 amino acids. Trimming at V came to 0 bases and at J to 3 bases, leaving 5 bases not matched to a gene. CDR3 residues: CASSVAPGGKETQYF. The CDR3 region has the DNA TGTGCCAGCAGCGTAGCTCCAGGGGGTAAAGAGACCCAGTACTTC. Supplemented by reference TRBV9 and TRBJ2-5, the full variable domain reads DSGVTQTPKHLITATGQRVTLRCSPRSGDLSVYWYQQSLDQGLQFLIQYYNGEERAKGNILERFSAQQFPDLHSELNLSSLELGDSALYFCASSVAPGGKETQYFGPGTRLLVL.

For the CDR3, the DNA is TGTGCCAGCAATCCGATACAGGGAATCTACGAGCAGTACTTC. It codes for CASNPIQGIYEQYF. The chain recombines TRBV7-9 with TRBJ2-7; TRBD1 is a possible D gene (6 bases). The germline V gene encodes CDR1 SEHNR and CDR2 FQNEAQ (reference sequence). The CDR3 sequence is 14 residues long. Trimming pared 7 bases from V and 3 bases from J, leaving 16 bases between.

A word on this clone: At one of its ends the junction is not consistent with the germline gene, which may arise from a read error. This chain uses TRBV2 with TRBJ1-2; TRBD1 matches at 9 bases. The V gene's germline CDR1 is SNHLY and CDR2 FYNNEI. This CDR3 is 14 amino acids long. The CDR3 is CAGRGQGANYGYTF. The CDR3, as DNA: TGTGCCGGCAGGGGACAGGGTGCTAACTATGGCTACACCTTC.

The V gene is TRBV7-3, the J gene TRBJ1-1; unclear D gene. This CDR3 is 14 amino acids long. Germline CDR1 SGHTA, CDR2 FQGTGA. Trimming shortened V by 1 base and J by 3 bases, and 9 bases separated the two germline ends. CDR3 bases: TGTGCCAGCAGCTTAAGAGGAGAGGACACTGAAGCTTTCTTT. This encodes CASSLRGEDTEAFF.

The chain has TRBV7-9 and TRBJ1-1, with D perhaps matching TRBD1 (6 bases). Looked up from germline, CDR1 is SEHNR and CDR2 is FQNEAQ (reference sequence). This CDR3 comprises 15 residues. Trimming pared 7 bases from V and 0 bases from J, leaving 15 bases between. The CDR3: CASTLLDSMNTEAFF. The CDR3 nucleotides are TGTGCCAGCACCCTTCTGGACAGTATGAACACTGAAGCTTTCTTT.